This entry features one TCR beta chain sequence. Its antigen is unknown. Base qualities are not recorded, but no much larger clone differs from it by a single base. The data derive from a study of long-term antiretroviral therapy in people with HIV (dated by TCRdb to 2021 to 2024). Background on the whole study: The earliest samples were collected about a decade before the 2015 WHO recommendation for immediate ART, when ART was typically delayed until CD4 counts fell. A retrospective serial study tested whether changes in peripheral blood TRB repertoire composition and diversity were associated with ART initiation and durable HIV suppression. The cohort contributed about 200 cryopreserved PBMC samples from a few dozen adults with confirmed HIV infection, collected serially over a mean of approximately six years (range 1-12). Among the approximately 30 participants with HIV, fewer than twelve were female. No cross-contamination during QIAcube processing was shown when test extractions of a monoclonal T-cell line were performed alongside around 30 polyclonal samples.

Inclusion was restricted to participants for whom at least one PBMC sample before ART initiation and at least two post-ART samples were available. All participants with HIV were treated in the United States of America. Before DNA extraction, cryopreserved samples of roughly 1-10 million PBMC were thawed and washed. At the time of the earliest PBMC sample for each participant with HIV, ages ranged from 23 to 54 years. Each participant contributed PBMC samples from 1-4 timepoints before ART initiation and 2-8 timepoints after ART initiation, with a median of 7 samples. For every participant, serial HIV viral load, CD4+ T-cell count, ART history and demographic data were obtained. Genomic DNA was extracted from unsorted PBMC with a Qiagen kit on a QIAcube, with processing performed in batches of 12 samples. Paper-wide results and their limitations: Compared with controls, HIV repertoires had narrower CDR3 length ranges, and the network structure pointed to an antigen-experienced repertoire that shifted only slightly toward naive after ART. The samples were dated from about 2003 to 2018, and the ART regimens that were used may be less effective than current ART regimens. Limited PBMC availability meant only the TCR beta chain was sequenced, without alpha chain pairing. Because cell numbers in pre-ART samples were limited, unsorted PBMC were profiled instead of sorted CD4+ and CD8+ T cells. Inferences about post-ART repertoire changes were limited because no data were available on ART adherence, viral resistance or therapy changes. The repertoire was dominated across all time points by expanded TRB clones identified before ART initiation, although this dominance was seen to fluctuate and to decrease in many PLHIV after ART. Starting ART was linked to a significant rise in TRB diversity, yet even after long-term ART the diversity remained significantly lower than in transplant donor controls.

The immunoSEQ hsTCRB v3.0 assay was used at survey level resolution to sequence the TRB variable region. The targeted TRB sequencing depth was roughly 40,000-55,000 T-cell genomes per sample. An Illumina MiSeq with a v3 150-cycle kit was used to sequence the pooled TRB libraries. The paper's data handling went like this. Repertoire analysis was performed in R inside a reproducible Nextflow workflow that covered QC, data transformation and analysis. LymphoSeq2, an R package for exploring AIRR-Seq data, was used to implement the custom analyses. A handful of samples that produced fewer than 5000 total TRB sequences were removed, so approximately 190 HIV repertoires were analyzed. Of the roughly 180 retained HIV repertoires, under 65 were collected before and more than 120 after ART initiation. Repertoires were downsampled to 5000 TRB nucleotide sequences, with summary statistics averaged over 100 downsampling iterations. Only TRB sequences with CDR3 regions of at least seven amino acids were retained for analysis. Diversity was measured with a Shannon entropy-derived clonality score and the Gini coefficient. In the repertoire networks, any two of the top 5000 CDR3 amino acid sequences were linked whenever the two sequences differed by an edit distance of one. For TRB CDR3 amino acid sequences, antigen specificity groups and MHC restriction were predicted with GLIPH2. Known CMV, EBV, HIV or tissue antigen associations were flagged by matching CDR3 amino acid sequences against VDJdb and McPAS-TCR. Pre-ART, post-ART and control groups were compared with Wilcoxon signed-rank tests and Holm-Bonferroni correction. TCRdb stores this immuneACCESS table with in-frame sequences only. Part of the clones is absent; in the studies checked, under half of the shortfall reflects unresolved V genes, and no reason is known for the rest. V and J calls and clone size follow that table, whereas D and trimming were derived from the DNA. A total of tens of thousands of clones appear in this sample, roughly four fifths of them only once. The ten top clones hold approximately 5.1% of the sample.

Including cysteine and phenylalanine, the CDR3 has 14 amino acids. Only CDR3 DNA is held: 42 bases, read in frame from base 1. The germline V gene sets CDR1 to MGHRA and CDR2 to YSYEKL. At the junction V is shortened by 1 base and J by 6 bases, with 13 bases in between. The source material was unsorted PBMCs, sampled 1.1 years before starting antiretroviral therapy. The sequence joins TRBV4-1 to TRBJ2-7; the D gene remains uncertain. This sequence was found in a woman under 40 with HIV. At the DNA level, the sequence is TGCGCCAGCAGCCAAGCCGGACGGTTTGGCGAGCAGTACTTC. Translated, this is CASSQAGRFGEQYF.